One sample yielded the 7 T cell receptor beta chains listed below, sequenced in a study of CD8+ T cells in alopecia areata. Treatment in this sample: oral pan-JAK inhibitor, 5-10 mg twice daily. RNA was isolated and reverse transcribed to cDNA, the sequencing template. The repertoire was sequenced with immunoSEQ multiplex PCR; TCRdb's copy has only in-frame clones and lacks some. The top ten hold under 25% of the sample, which has roughly 110,000 clones, about four fifths seen once. The starting material was CD8+ T cells sorted from blood, obtained at week 24, from a patient treated with tofacitinib. The receptors here all came from a human donor with alopecia areata.

The V gene is TRBV11-3, the J gene TRBJ2-2; possible D gene TRBD2, 7 bases. Trimming cost V 6 bases and J 4 bases, with 12 bases left between them. Germline CDR1 reads SGHNT; CDR2 reads YENEEA. The CDR3 has 14 residues. The CDR3 nucleotides are TGTGCCAGCAGGGTGCGGGGGCCCACCGGGGAGCTGTTTTTT. Protein: CASRVRGPTGELFF. Full variable domain (remainder filled in from reference TRBV11-3 and TRBJ2-2): EAGVVQSPRYKIIEKKQPVAFWCNPISGHNTLYWYLQNLGQGPELLIRYENEEAVDDSQLPKDRFSAERLKGVDSTLKIQPAELGDSAVYLCASRVRGPTGELFFGEGSRLTVL.

The CDR3 loop reads CASSEDGTGGFNQPQHF. CDR3 in DNA: TGTGCCAGCAGTGAAGACGGGACAGGGGGCTTCAATCAGCCCCAGCATTTT. V and J are TRBV6-1 and TRBJ1-5; 12 bases align to TRBD1. The CDR3 spans 17 residues. J was trimmed by 3 bases and V by 1 base; bases with no gene match: 4. Per the germline V gene, CDR1 is MNHNS and CDR2 is SASEGT.

The table lists this clone with a few counts. V gene TRBV29-1 combines with J gene TRBJ2-7; perhaps TRBD1 as D (6 bases). The V gene's germline CDR1 is SQVTM and CDR2 ANQGSEA. V was clipped by 0 bases and J by 3 bases, with 9 bases between them. CDR3 length: 13 residues. CDR3 nucleotide sequence: TGCAGCGTTGAAGATACGACAGGCTACGAGCAGTACTTC. Translation gives CSVEDTTGYEQYF.

CDR3: CASSESHGWNGYTF. The DNA of the CDR3 is TGCGCCAGCAGTGAGTCACACGGATGGAATGGCTACACCTTC. The chain joins TRBV10-2 to TRBJ1-2; D is ambiguous. With 0 bases removed from V and 6 bases from J, the gap between germline ends came to 11 bases. The CDR3 is made up of 14 amino acids. Germline V gene lookup returns CDR1 WSHSY and CDR2 SAAADI.

This sequence joins TRBV5-1 and TRBJ2-7; the D gene is possibly TRBD2 (5 bases). V lost 2 bases and J lost 0, with 12 bases in between. The V gene's germline CDR1 is SGHRS and CDR2 YFSETQ. The CDR3 extends over 15 amino acids. CDR3 residues: CASSFLRGSSYEQYF. The DNA of the CDR3 is TGCGCCAGCAGCTTTCTTCGGGGTAGCTCCTACGAGCAGTACTTC.

The chain uses TRBV7-9 and TRBJ2-2, with 7 nucleotides matching TRBD1. The CDR3 extends over 15 amino acids. From germline, CDR1 is SEHNR and CDR2 FQNEAQ (reference sequence). V lost 4 bases and J lost 5; bases outside the gene matches: 7. In nucleotides, the CDR3 is TGTGCCAGCAGCTCAACAGGGGACGGGACCGGGGAGCTGTTTTTT. Amino acid sequence: CASSSTGDGTGELFF.

The rearrangement joins TRBV30 to TRBJ1-1; 7 bases align to TRBD1. V gave up 5 bases and J gave up 2 bases; unmatched junction bases: 5. CDR3 length equals 13 residues. Germline CDR1 reads GTSNPN; CDR2 reads SVGIG (reference sequence). Written as DNA, the CDR3 is TGTGCCTGGGAGGGACAGCCCAACACTGAAGCTTTCTTT. Translation: CAWEGQPNTEAFF.